This T cell receptor (beta chain) was documented in a study of early T cells in non-severe SARS-CoV-2 infection. Study-wide context: Chains stayed unpaired after sequencing of bulk RNA from unsorted whole blood.

Findings and caveats of the study: VDJdb matching, biased toward anti-spike CD8 responses, missed private and CD4 specificities.

This CDR3 spans 16 amino acids. The ends were cut back, 7 bases at V and 0 bases at J, with 14 bases in the middle. Germline assignment: CDR1 SGHTS and CDR2 YDEGEE. This clonotype has just a few counts. Its antigen is as yet unknown. Tagging with unique molecular identifiers was applied to individual cDNA molecules. TCRdb re-derived calls from the 5' RACE reads in MiXCR, one entry per CDR3 protein. In the table there are fewer than 80,000 distinct CDR3 sequences, about 11% of which are singletons. This chain joins TRBV5-8 and TRBJ2-6; D gene ambiguous. The sample in question was whole blood, obtained at baseline. The receptor was derived from an adult who was a healthcare worker with PCR-confirmed SARS-CoV-2 infection or an uninfected control (not recorded which). The donor label of this sample is uncertain. The CDR3 loop is CASSQMRNSGANVLTF. CDR3 sequence (DNA): TGTGCCAGCTCACAAATGCGGAACTCTGGGGCCAACGTCCTGACTTTC.